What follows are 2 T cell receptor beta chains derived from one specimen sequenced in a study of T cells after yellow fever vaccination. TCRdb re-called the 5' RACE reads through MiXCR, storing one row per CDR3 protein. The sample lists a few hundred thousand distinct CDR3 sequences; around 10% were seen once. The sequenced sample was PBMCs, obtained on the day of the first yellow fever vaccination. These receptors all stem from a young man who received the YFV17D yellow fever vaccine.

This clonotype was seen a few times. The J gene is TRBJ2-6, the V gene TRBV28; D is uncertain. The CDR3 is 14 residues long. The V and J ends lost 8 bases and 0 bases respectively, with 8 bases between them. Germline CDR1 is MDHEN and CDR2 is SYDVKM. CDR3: CASGSSSGANVLTF. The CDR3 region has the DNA TGTGCCAGCGGAAGTTCCTCTGGGGCCAACGTCCTGACTTTC.

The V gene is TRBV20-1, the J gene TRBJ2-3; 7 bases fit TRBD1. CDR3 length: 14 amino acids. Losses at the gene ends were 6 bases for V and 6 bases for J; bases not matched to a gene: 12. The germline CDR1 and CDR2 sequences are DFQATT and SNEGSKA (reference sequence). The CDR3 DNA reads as TGCAGTGCCCAGACGGGACAGAATTTTGATACGCAGTATTTT. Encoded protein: CSAQTGQNFDTQYF.